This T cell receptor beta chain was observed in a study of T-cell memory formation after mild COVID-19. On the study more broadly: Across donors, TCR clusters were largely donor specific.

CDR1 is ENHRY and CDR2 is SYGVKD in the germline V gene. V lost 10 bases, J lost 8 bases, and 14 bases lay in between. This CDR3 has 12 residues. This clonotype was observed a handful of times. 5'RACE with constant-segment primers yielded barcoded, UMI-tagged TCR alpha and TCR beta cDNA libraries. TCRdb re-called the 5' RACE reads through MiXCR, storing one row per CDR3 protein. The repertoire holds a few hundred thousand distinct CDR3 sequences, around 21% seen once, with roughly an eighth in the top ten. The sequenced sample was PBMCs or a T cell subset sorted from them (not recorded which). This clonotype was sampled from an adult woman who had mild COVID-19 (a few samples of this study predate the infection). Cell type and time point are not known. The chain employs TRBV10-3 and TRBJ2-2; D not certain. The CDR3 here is CATTQAPGELFF. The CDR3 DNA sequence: TGTGCCACGACCCAGGCCCCAGGGGAGCTGTTTTTT.